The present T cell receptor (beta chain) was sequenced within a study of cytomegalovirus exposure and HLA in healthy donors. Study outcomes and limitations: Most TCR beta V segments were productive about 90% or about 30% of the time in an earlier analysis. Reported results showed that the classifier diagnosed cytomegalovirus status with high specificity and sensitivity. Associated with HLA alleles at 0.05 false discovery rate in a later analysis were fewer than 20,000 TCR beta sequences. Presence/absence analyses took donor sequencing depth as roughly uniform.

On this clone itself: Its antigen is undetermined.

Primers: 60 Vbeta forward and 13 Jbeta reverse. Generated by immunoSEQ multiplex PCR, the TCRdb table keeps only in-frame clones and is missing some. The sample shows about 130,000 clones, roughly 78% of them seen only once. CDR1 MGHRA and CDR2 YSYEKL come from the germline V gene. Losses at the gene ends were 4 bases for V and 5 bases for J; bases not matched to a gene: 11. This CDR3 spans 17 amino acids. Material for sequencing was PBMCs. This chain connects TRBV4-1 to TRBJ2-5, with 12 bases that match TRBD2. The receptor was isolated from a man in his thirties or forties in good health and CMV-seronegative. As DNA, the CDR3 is TGCGCCAGCAGCCCAGCTAGCGGGAGGGCCGTGGCGGAGACCCAGTACTTC. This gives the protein CASSPASGRAVAETQYF.